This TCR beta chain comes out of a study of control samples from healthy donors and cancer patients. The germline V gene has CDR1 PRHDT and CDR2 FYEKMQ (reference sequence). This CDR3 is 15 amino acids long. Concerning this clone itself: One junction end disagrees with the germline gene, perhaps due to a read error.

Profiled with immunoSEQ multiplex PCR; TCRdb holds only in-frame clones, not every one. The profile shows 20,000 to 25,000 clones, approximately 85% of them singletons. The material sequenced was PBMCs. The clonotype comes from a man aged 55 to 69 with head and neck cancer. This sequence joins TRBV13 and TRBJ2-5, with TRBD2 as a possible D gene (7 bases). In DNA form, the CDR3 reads TGTGCCAGCAGCCTAGGGGGGGAGTCCCGGGAGACCCAGTACTTC. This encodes CASSLGGESRETQYF.